The 17 T cell receptor beta chains in this list originate from one sample, sequenced in a study of T cells in localized non-small cell lung cancer. Here immunoSEQ multiplex PCR was the method, and the copy in TCRdb shows in-frame clones only, minus some. The profile covers around 31,000 clones, with around 90% appearing a single time and under 3% taken by the ten largest. Sequences were derived from peripheral blood, sampled before any cancer treatment. The receptors derive from a female donor over 55 with stage I lung adenocarcinoma.

The chain recombines TRBV10-3 with TRBJ1-1; maybe TRBD1 (6 bases). V lost 4 bases and J 6 bases, leaving 15 bases between the germline ends. The CDR3 is 14 amino acids. The germline gives CDR1 ENHRY, CDR2 SYGVKD. As DNA, the CDR3 is TGTGCCATCAGTGCCCAGGGGCTTCGTTCTGAAGCTTTCTTT. Translated: CAISAQGLRSEAFF.

In this sample, this clone turned up once. The V call is TRBV5-6, the J call TRBJ1-4; D might be TRBD1 (6 bases). The CDR3 runs 17 residues. Trimming stripped 1 base from V and 0 bases from J, with 13 bases between. Germline assignment: CDR1 SGHDT and CDR2 YYEEEE. The CDR3 nucleotides are TGTGCCAGCAGCTTGTTGCAGGGGTGGACAACTAATGAAAAACTGTTTTTT. Its translation is CASSLLQGWTTNEKLFF.

This sequence joins TRBV4-2 and TRBJ2-1, with a tentative D call TRBD1 (6 bases). The CDR3 consists of 17 residues. Trimming removed 0 bases from V and 2 bases from J, with 14 bases in between. Germline CDR1 is LGHNA and CDR2 is YNFKEQ. The chain's CDR3 is CASSQDGKGVTYNEQFF. CDR3 DNA: TGTGCCAGCAGCCAAGATGGTAAGGGGGTAACCTACAATGAGCAGTTCTTC.

V is TRBV6-1 and J is TRBJ2-7; D ambiguous. CDR3 length: 12 amino acids. V was clipped by 1 base and J by 3 bases, with 4 bases between them. Germline values: CDR1 MNHNS, CDR2 SASEGT. As DNA, the CDR3 is TGTGCCAGCAGTGAAGTGGGCTACGAGCAGTACTTC. It specifies CASSEVGYEQYF.

The rearrangement uses TRBV7-9 and TRBJ2-2, with 12 nucleotides matching TRBD2. V lost 4 bases and J lost 6; bases outside the gene matches: 6. This CDR3 has 16 amino acids. Germline CDR1 is SEHNR and CDR2 is FQNEAQ (reference sequence). CDR3 protein: CASSSSSGRASGELFF. The DNA for the CDR3 is TGTGCCAGCAGCTCGTCTAGCGGGAGGGCCTCCGGGGAGCTGTTTTTT.

The rearrangement uses TRBV7-8 and TRBJ1-1, with a tentative D call TRBD1 (6 bases). Germline V gene sequence: CDR1 SGHVS, CDR2 FQNEAQ. This CDR3 has 14 residues. V lost 8 bases to trimming and J lost 2 bases, with 15 bases between them. The CDR3 coding sequence is TGTGCCAGCTTACGGGGACACCAAAACACTGAAGCTTTCTTT. It codes for CASLRGHQNTEAFF.

This clone was seen once. The chain is built from TRBV5-4 and TRBJ2-3, with a tentative D call TRBD2 (5 bases). The germline gives CDR1 SGHNT, CDR2 YYREEE (reference sequence). The CDR3 sequence is 13 residues long. V lost 4 bases to trimming and J lost 5 bases, with 11 bases between them. The CDR3 DNA reads TGTGCCAGCAGCGCGGGCCTTATAGATACGCAGTATTTT. Protein sequence: CASSAGLIDTQYF.

The chain has TRBV27 and TRBJ2-1, with a weak D call TRBD2 (5 bases). The CDR3 consists of 16 residues. Germline V gene lookup returns CDR1 MNHEY and CDR2 SMNVEV (reference sequence). V lost 6 bases and J 3 bases, leaving 18 bases between the germline ends. CDR3 bases: TGTGCCAGCAGCTTTTTTTTAGCGAGCGGCTACAATGAGCAGTTCTTC. It encodes CASSFFLASGYNEQFF.

The chain couples TRBV7-3 to TRBJ2-1, with D tentatively TRBD1 or TRBD2 (5 bases each). In germline, CDR1 is SGHTA, CDR2 FQGTGA. The CDR3 spans 12 residues. The V end was cut by 1 base, the J end by 7 bases, with 5 bases between. The CDR3 reads CASSLRGNEQFF. CDR3 in DNA: TGTGCCAGCAGCTTAAGGGGGAATGAGCAGTTCTTC.

This clone came up once. The chain employs TRBV5-1 and TRBJ2-7; 10 bases are a match to TRBD1. V shed 3 bases and J 6 bases; nucleotides not matched to a gene: 9. This CDR3 spans 15 amino acids. Germline V lookup: CDR1 SGHRS, CDR2 YFSETQ. Here the CDR3 DNA reads TGCGCCAGCAGCTGGAGAGACAGGGGGCTTTCCGAGCAGTACTTC. This codes for CASSWRDRGLSEQYF.

This clone was counted a single time. This chain joins TRBV19 and TRBJ1-1; D is undetermined. The germline V gene encodes CDR1 LNHDA and CDR2 SQIVND (reference sequence). The CDR3 length is 13 residues. V shed 5 bases and J shed 5 bases, with 12 bases lying between them. CDR3 DNA sequence: TGTGCCAGTAGTCCGGCCCCAAAAACTGAAGCTTTCTTT. Amino acids: CASSPAPKTEAFF.

This chain uses TRBV18 with TRBJ1-5; 7 nucleotides align to TRBD1. This CDR3 region has 15 residues. J lost 6 bases, V lost 2 bases, and 7 bases had no gene match. Germline CDR1 is KGHSH and CDR2 is LQKENI. CDR3 DNA: TGTGCCAGCTCACCAATAACAGGGGCCGGTCAGCCCCAGCATTTT. This gives the protein CASSPITGAGQPQHF.

The chain is built from TRBV6-6 and TRBJ2-7; D not resolved. Germline V CDR1 and CDR2: MNHNY, SVGAGI (reference sequence). The CDR3 loop spans 12 amino acids. V was trimmed by 5 bases and J by 0 bases, leaving 5 bases between them. DNA for the CDR3: TGTGCCAGCAGTCCAGCCTCCTACGAGCAGTACTTC. This sequence encodes CASSPASYEQYF.

This chain joins TRBV30 and TRBJ1-5, with D unclear. This CDR3 is 14 amino acids long. CDR1 and CDR2 (germline): GTSNPN, SVGIG (reference sequence). Trimming shortened V by 0 bases and J by 0 bases, and 6 bases separated the two germline ends. The CDR3 here is CAWSVRNSNQPQHF. In nucleotides, the CDR3 is TGTGCCTGGAGTGTGCGGAATAGCAATCAGCCCCAGCATTTT.

This chain uses TRBV28 with TRBJ1-3; tentative D call: TRBD1 (5 bases). With 4 bases removed from V and 0 bases from J, the gap between germline ends came to 10 bases. Germline V gene sequence: CDR1 MDHEN, CDR2 SYDVKM. The CDR3 has 15 residues. CDR3 protein: CASSSGADSGNTIYF. DNA of the CDR3: TGTGCCAGCAGTTCCGGGGCAGACTCTGGAAACACCATATATTTT. The complete variable domain, with remaining parts taken from reference TRBV28 and TRBJ1-3, reads DVKVTQSSRYLVKRTGEKVFLECVQDMDHENMFWYRQDPGLGLRLIYFSYDVKMKEKGDIPEGYSVSREKKERFSLILESASTNQTSMYLCASSSGADSGNTIYFGEGSWLTVV.

The chain has TRBV4-3 and TRBJ1-1, with a possible D match to TRBD1 (5 bases). V lost 3 bases and J 2 bases, leaving 19 bases between the germline ends. CDR3 size: 17 residues. Germline CDR1 reads LGHNA; CDR2 reads YSLEER. This chain's CDR3 is CASSQYTLFGGNTEAFF. The CDR3 bases are TGCGCCAGCAGCCAGTATACTCTTTTTGGGGGAAACACTGAAGCTTTCTTT.

V usage is TRBV10-3 and J usage is TRBJ2-7; D is uncertain. The germline gives CDR1 ENHRY, CDR2 SYGVKD. The CDR3 consists of 12 residues. V was shortened by 6 bases and J by 0 bases, with 6 bases between the two germline ends. CDR3 sequence reads: CAISGNSYEQYF. DNA of the CDR3: TGTGCCATCAGCGGAAACTCCTACGAGCAGTACTTC.